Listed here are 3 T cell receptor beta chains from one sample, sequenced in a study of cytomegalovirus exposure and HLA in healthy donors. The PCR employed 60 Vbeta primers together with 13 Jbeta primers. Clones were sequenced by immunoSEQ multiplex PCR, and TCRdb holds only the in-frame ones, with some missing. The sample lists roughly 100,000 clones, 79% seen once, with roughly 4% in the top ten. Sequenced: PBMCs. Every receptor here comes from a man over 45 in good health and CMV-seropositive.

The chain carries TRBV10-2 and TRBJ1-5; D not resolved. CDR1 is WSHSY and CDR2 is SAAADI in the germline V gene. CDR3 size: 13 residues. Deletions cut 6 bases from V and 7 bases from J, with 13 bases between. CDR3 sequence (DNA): TGCGCCAGCAGCTATGGCGAGGAACAGCCCCAGCATTTT. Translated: CASSYGEEQPQHF.

The CDR3 DNA is TGTGCCAGCAGTTTAGGACTAGCGGATAAAGAGACCCAGTACTTC. Protein: CASSLGLADKETQYF. The rearrangement links TRBV28 to TRBJ2-5; 10 bases fit TRBD2. Germline V gene data show CDR1 as MDHEN and CDR2 as SYDVKM. The CDR3 has 15 residues. Trimming removed 2 bases from V and 3 bases from J; junction bases left unmatched: 3.

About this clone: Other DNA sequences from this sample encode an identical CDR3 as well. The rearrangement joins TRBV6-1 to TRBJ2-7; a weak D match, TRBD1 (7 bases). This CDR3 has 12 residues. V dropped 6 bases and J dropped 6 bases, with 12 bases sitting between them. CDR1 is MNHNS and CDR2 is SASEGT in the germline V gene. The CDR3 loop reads CASSRQGGEQYF. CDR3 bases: TGTGCCAGCAGCCGACAGGGAGGCGAGCAGTACTTC.